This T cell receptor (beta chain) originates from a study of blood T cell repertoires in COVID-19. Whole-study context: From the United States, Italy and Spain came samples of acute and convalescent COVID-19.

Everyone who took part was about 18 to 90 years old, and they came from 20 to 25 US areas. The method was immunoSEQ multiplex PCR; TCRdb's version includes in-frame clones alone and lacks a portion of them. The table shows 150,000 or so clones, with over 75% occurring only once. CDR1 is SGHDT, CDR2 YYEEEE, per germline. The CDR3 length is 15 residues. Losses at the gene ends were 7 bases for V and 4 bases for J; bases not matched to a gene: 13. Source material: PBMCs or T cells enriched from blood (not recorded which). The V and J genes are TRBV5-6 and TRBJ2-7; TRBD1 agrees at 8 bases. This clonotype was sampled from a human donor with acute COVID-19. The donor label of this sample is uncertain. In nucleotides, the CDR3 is TGTGCCAGCCTTACTCAAGAGACAGGGGATTACGAGCAGTACTTC. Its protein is CASLTQETGDYEQYF. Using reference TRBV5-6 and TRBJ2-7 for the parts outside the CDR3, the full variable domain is DAGVTQSPTHLIKTRGQQVTLRCSPKSGHDTVSWYQQALGQGPQFIFQYYEEEERQRGNFPDRFSGHQFPNYSSELNVNALLLGDSALYLCASLTQETGDYEQYFGPGTRLTVT.